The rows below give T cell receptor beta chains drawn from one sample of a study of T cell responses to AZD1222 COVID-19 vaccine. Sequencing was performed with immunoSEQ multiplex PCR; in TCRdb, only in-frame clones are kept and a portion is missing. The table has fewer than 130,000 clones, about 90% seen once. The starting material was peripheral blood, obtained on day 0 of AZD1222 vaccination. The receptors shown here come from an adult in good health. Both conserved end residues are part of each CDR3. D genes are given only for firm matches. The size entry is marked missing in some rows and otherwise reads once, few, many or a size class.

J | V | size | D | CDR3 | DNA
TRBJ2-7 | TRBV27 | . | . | CASSLSKNEQYF | TGTGCCAGCAGTTTATCGAAGAACGAGCAGTACTTC
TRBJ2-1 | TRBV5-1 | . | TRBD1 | CASSLGQGANEQFF | TGCGCCAGCAGCTTGGGACAGGGGGCCAATGAGCAGTTCTTC
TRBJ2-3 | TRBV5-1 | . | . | CASSLDAGPPADTQYF | TGCGCCAGCAGCTTGGATGCAGGGCCGCCCGCAGATACGCAGTATTTT
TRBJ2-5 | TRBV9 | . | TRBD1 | CASSVGQARQETQYF | TGTGCCAGCAGCGTCGGACAGGCCCGCCAAGAGACCCAGTACTTC
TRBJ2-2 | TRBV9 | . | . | CASSVGDGLFF | TGTGCCAGCAGCGTAGGGGACGGGCTGTTTTTT
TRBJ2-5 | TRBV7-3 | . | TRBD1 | CASSPGDRGRETQYF | TGTGCCAGCAGCCCAGGGGACAGGGGGCGAGAGACCCAGTACTTC
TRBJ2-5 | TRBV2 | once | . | CASSDRWKSVQETQYF | TGTGCCAGCAGTGATCGCTGGAAGTCCGTCCAAGAGACCCAGTACTTC
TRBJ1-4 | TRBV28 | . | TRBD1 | CASLQGASRKLFF | TGTGCCAGCCTACAGGGGGCAAGTCGAAAACTGTTTTTT
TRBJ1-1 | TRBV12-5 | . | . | CASGPDGYTEAFF | TGTGCTAGTGGTCCGGACGGTTACACTGAAGCTTTCTTT
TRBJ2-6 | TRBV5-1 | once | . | CASSGKSGANVLTF | TGCGCCAGCAGCGGAAAATCTGGGGCCAACGTCCTGACTTTC
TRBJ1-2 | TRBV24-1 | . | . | CATSDPPWDGYTF | TGTGCCACCAGTGACCCACCCTGGGATGGCTACACCTTC
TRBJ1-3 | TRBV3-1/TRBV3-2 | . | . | CASSLLDRGNTIYF | TGTGCCAGCAGCCTCCTGGACAGAGGAAACACCATATATTTT
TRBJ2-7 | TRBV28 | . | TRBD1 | CASSLMDRIQYEQYF | TGTGCCAGCAGTTTAATGGACAGGATACAGTACGAGCAGTACTTC
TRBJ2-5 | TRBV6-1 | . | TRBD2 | CASSEIPGGRETQYF | TGTGCCAGCAGTGAAATCCCGGGGGGGCGAGAGACCCAGTACTTC
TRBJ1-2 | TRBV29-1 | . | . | CSVENGHNYGYTF | TGCAGCGTTGAGAACGGTCACAACTATGGCTACACCTTC
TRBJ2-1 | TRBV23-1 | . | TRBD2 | CASSSRGSGGAFEQFF | TGCGCCAGCAGTTCGCGGGGGAGCGGGGGGGCTTTCGAGCAGTTCTTC